What follows are 10 T cell receptor beta chains derived from one specimen sequenced in a study of early T cells in non-severe SARS-CoV-2 infection. From the 5' RACE reads, TCRdb called clonotypes with MiXCR, one entry per CDR3 protein. The table records about 56,000 distinct CDR3 sequences, approximately 16% of them present only once. The sequencing used whole blood, collected at baseline. The receptors shown here come from an adult who was a healthcare worker with PCR-confirmed SARS-CoV-2 infection or an uninfected control (not recorded which).

This clonotype turned up a few times. V usage is TRBV18 and J usage is TRBJ1-2; D is undetermined. The V gene's germline CDR1 is KGHSH and CDR2 LQKENI. V lost 3 bases and J lost 3, with 8 bases in between. This CDR3 region has 13 residues. The CDR3 here is CASSPTDDYGYTF. CDR3 coding DNA: TGTGCCAGCTCACCGACGGATGACTATGGCTACACCTTC.

This clonotype showed up many times. The chain joins TRBV10-3 to TRBJ2-1; TRBD1 is a possible D gene (6 bases). The length of the CDR3 is 14 residues. CDR1 ENHRY and CDR2 SYGVKD come from the germline V gene. V shed 0 bases and J shed 12 bases, with 15 bases lying between them. CDR3: CAISESEASRGQFF. CDR3 DNA sequence: TGTGCCATCAGTGAGTCGGAGGCATCCAGGGGGCAGTTCTTC.

V gene TRBV7-2 combines with J gene TRBJ2-3, with D possibly TRBD1 on 6 matching bases. Germline CDR1 is SGHTA and CDR2 is FQGNSA. The length of the CDR3 is 17 residues. V gave up 5 bases and J gave up 6 bases, with 24 bases separating them. The CDR3 DNA reads as TGTGCCAGCAGCCCCTTTCCCCCAGGGGACCCGTTGGATACGCAGTATTTT. It encodes CASSPFPPGDPLDTQYF.

This clonotype appeared a few times. The V call is TRBV9, the J call TRBJ1-5; TRBD1 matches 8 bases. The junction had 1 base not matched to a gene; V was cut back by 4 bases and J by 4 bases. Germline values: CDR1 SGDLS, CDR2 YYNGEE. CDR3 length: 13 residues. CDR3: CASSQGANQPQHF. In nucleotides, the CDR3 is TGTGCCAGCAGCCAGGGGGCTAATCAGCCCCAGCATTTT.

The CDR3 DNA sequence: TGTGCCAGCAGCTTCGGAATGTCCTACGAGCAGTACTTC. Its protein is CASSFGMSYEQYF. The genes are TRBV7-2 and TRBJ2-7; D unresolved. The V and J ends lost 3 bases and 1 base respectively, with 7 bases between them. The germline V gene encodes CDR1 SGHTA and CDR2 FQGNSA. The CDR3 is 13 amino acids.

The chain carries TRBV20-1 and TRBJ2-5; D unclear. There are 12 residues in the CDR3. V was clipped by 3 bases and J by 2 bases, with 7 bases between them. Germline lookup yields CDR1 DFQATT and CDR2 SNEGSKA (reference sequence). CDR3 protein: CSASRNQETQYF. The CDR3 coding sequence is TGCAGTGCTAGTAGGAATCAAGAGACCCAGTACTTC.

This sequence joins TRBV24-1 and TRBJ2-2, with D perhaps matching TRBD1 (6 bases). CDR3 length: 15 amino acids. Germline lookup yields CDR1 KGHDR and CDR2 SFDVKD. V was pared by 3 bases and J by 1 base, with 8 bases between. The CDR3 region is CATSDQTGNTGELFF. The CDR3 nucleotides are TGTGCCACCAGTGATCAGACAGGGAACACCGGGGAGCTGTTTTTT.

This clonotype was counted between two and nine times. The rearrangement joins TRBV13 to TRBJ2-7; a weak D match, TRBD2 (5 bases). CDR1 is PRHDT, CDR2 FYEKMQ, per germline (reference sequence). The CDR3 totals 15 residues. V lost 0 bases, J lost 6 bases, and 15 bases lay in between. In DNA, the CDR3 is TGTGCCAGCAGCTTAGGGACTACTACGGATCGCGAGCAGTACTTC. Translated: CASSLGTTTDREQYF.

This clonotype was recorded a few times. This chain links TRBV4-2 with TRBJ2-2, with 8 positions matching TRBD1. CDR1 LGHNA and CDR2 YNFKEQ come from the germline V gene. The CDR3 has 16 amino acids. V was pared by 4 bases and J by 5 bases, with 9 bases of the junction left unmatched. The CDR3 loop is CASSLEYRGMTGELFF. Written as DNA, the CDR3 is TGTGCCAGCAGCCTAGAATACAGGGGGATGACCGGGGAGCTGTTTTTT.

There are a few counts of this clonotype. V and J are TRBV19 and TRBJ2-1, with TRBD2 matching 9 bases. The CDR3 consists of 13 residues. Germline CDR1 and CDR2: LNHDA and SQIVND (reference sequence). The ends lost 7 bases at V and 7 bases at J; junction bases unmatched: 5. In DNA form, the CDR3 reads TGTGCCAGTACCTTTAGCGGGAGTAATGAGCAGTTCTTC. Protein: CASTFSGSNEQFF.